The T cell receptor beta chain described here comes from a study of long-term antiretroviral therapy in people with HIV. The libraries were made with immunoSEQ v3.0 at survey level. Measured with immunoSEQ multiplex PCR; TCRdb has only the in-frame clones, and not every one. In the table there are about 16,000 clones, over 70% of which are singletons. Each HIV participant was treated in the United States. General study findings and limits: Collection spanned 2004 to 2017; ART regimens may be less effective than current ones. Clones with expansion before ART led the repertoire at all time points.

On this clone itself: Its antigen is as yet unknown.

The junction had 10 bases not matched to a gene; V was cut back by 5 bases and J by 4 bases. Per the germline V gene, CDR1 is MNHEY and CDR2 is SVGAGI. The CDR3 is made up of 15 amino acids. This receptor was identified in a man aged 30 to 39 with HIV. The chain joins TRBV6-5 to TRBJ1-1, with 7 bases fitting TRBD1. The material sequenced was unsorted PBMCs, taken roughly 1.2 years before starting antiretroviral therapy. The CDR3 DNA follows: TGTGCCAGCAGTAAAAACAGGGGCCCCGGCACTGAAGCTTTCTTT. Translated: CASSKNRGPGTEAFF.